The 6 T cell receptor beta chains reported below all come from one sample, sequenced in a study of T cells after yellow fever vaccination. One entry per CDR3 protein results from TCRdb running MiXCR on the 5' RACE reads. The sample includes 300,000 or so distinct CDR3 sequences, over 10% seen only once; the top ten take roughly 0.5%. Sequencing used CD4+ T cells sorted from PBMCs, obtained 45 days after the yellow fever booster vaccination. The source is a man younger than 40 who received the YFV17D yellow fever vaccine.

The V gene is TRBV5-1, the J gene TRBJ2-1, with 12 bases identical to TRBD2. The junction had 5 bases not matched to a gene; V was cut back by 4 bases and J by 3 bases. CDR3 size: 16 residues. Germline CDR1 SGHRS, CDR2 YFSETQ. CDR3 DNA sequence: TGCGCCAGCAGCCCGATGACTAGCGGGAGCTACAATGAGCAGTTCTTC. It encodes CASSPMTSGSYNEQFF.

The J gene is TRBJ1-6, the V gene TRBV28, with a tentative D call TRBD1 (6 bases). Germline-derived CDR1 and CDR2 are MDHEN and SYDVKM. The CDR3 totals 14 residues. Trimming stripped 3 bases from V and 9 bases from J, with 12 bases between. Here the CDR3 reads CASSLITQGSPLHF. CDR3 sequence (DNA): TGTGCCAGCAGTTTGATCACACAGGGTTCACCCCTCCACTTT.

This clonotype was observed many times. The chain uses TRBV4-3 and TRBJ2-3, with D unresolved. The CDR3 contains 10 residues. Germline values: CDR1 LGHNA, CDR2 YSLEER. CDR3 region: CLLRADTQYF. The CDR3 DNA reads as TGCCTCCTTCGCGCCGATACGCAGTATTTT.

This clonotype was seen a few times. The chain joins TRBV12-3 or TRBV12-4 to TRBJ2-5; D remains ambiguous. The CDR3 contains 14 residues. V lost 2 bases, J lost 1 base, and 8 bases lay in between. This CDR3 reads CASSLSTGQETQYF. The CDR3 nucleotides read TGTGCCAGCAGTTTAAGCACTGGCCAAGAGACCCAGTACTTC.

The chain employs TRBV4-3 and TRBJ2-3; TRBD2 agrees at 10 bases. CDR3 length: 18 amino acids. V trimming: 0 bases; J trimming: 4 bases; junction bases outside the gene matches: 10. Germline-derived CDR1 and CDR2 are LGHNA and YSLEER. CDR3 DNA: TGCGCCAGCAGCCAAGATATTGGGCTAGCGGGAGATCCAGATACGCAGTATTTT. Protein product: CASSQDIGLAGDPDTQYF.

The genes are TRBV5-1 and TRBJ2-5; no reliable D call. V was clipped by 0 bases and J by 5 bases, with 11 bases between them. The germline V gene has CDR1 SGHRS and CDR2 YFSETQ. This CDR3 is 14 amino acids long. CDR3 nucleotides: TGCGCCAGCAGCTTGGCCACTCCTCCGGAGACCCAGTACTTC. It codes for CASSLATPPETQYF.